The 14 T cell receptor beta chains below all came from one sample that was sequenced in a study of cytotoxic CD8 clonotypes in ibrutinib-treated CLL. The method was immunoSEQ multiplex PCR; TCRdb's version includes in-frame clones alone and lacks a portion of them. Among tens of thousands of clones listed, approximately 70% were seen once. This material consisted of PBMCs, taken after 12 months of ibrutinib treatment. The receptors were gathered from a human donor with chronic lymphocytic leukemia.

The chain employs TRBV18 and TRBJ2-5, with D hard to call. Germline V lookup: CDR1 KGHSH, CDR2 LQKENI. The ends were cut back, 6 bases at V and 0 bases at J, with 11 bases in the middle. There are 14 residues in the CDR3. Here the CDR3 DNA reads TGTGCCAGCTCGCCGCCAGCAAACCAAGAGACCCAGTACTTC. It yields the protein CASSPPANQETQYF.

As DNA, the CDR3 is TGTGCCAGCCGACGGACAGGGGGTTTAGGTGAAAAACTGTTTTTT. Amino acid sequence: CASRRTGGLGEKLFF. V gene TRBV2 combines with J gene TRBJ1-4, with 10 bases identical to TRBD1. The CDR3 has 15 residues. Looked up from germline, CDR1 is SNHLY and CDR2 is FYNNEI. The ends lost 8 bases at V and 7 bases at J; junction bases unmatched: 10.

This clone has a handful of counts. The chain joins TRBV4-1 to TRBJ1-5; D is ambiguous. The CDR3 consists of 15 residues. The V end was cut by 0 bases, the J end by 3 bases, with 9 bases between. Germline values: CDR1 MGHRA, CDR2 YSYEKL. CDR3 protein: CASSQDVPYNQPQHF. CDR3 sequence (DNA): TGCGCCAGCAGCCAAGATGTGCCGTACAATCAGCCCCAGCATTTT.

This clone was detected once. This chain connects TRBV28 to TRBJ1-1; possible D gene TRBD1, 5 bases. The germline CDR1 and CDR2 sequences are MDHEN and SYDVKM. The CDR3 length is 15 residues. Trimming pared 4 bases from V and 4 bases from J, leaving 16 bases between. This CDR3 reads CASSSLGGVSTEAFF. The CDR3 DNA sequence: TGTGCCAGCAGTTCCCTCGGGGGGGTGAGCACTGAAGCTTTCTTT.

This chain joins TRBV6-1 and TRBJ1-2; D not certain. There are 11 residues in the CDR3. Trimming pared 6 bases from V and 8 bases from J, leaving 10 bases between. The V gene's germline CDR1 is MNHNS and CDR2 SASEGT. In DNA, the CDR3 is TGTGCCAGCAGACTAACGGACGGCTACACCTTC. Translated, it gives CASRLTDGYTF.

The rearrangement joins TRBV11-3 to TRBJ1-1; no reliable D call. The CDR3 spans 12 residues. The germline V and J ends were trimmed by 5 bases and 11 bases, with 15 bases remaining between them. CDR1 and CDR2 from the germline V gene are SGHNT and YENEEA. The CDR3 coding sequence is TGTGCCAGCAGCACGCGGTCCAGTAAGGCTTTCTTT. The encoded protein is CASSTRSSKAFF.

This chain uses TRBV6-5 with TRBJ2-3, with D uncertain. The CDR3 has 15 residues. The V end was cut by 2 bases, the J end by 0 bases, with 9 bases between. Per the germline V gene, CDR1 is MNHEY and CDR2 is SVGAGI. The DNA for the CDR3 is TGTGCCAGCAGTTACCGGGCGACTAGCACAGATACGCAGTATTTT. This codes for CASSYRATSTDTQYF.

The rearrangement joins TRBV5-4 to TRBJ1-4, with 7 bases fitting TRBD1. This CDR3 is built from 14 residues. CDR1 is SGHNT, CDR2 YYREEE, per germline (reference sequence). J gave up 5 bases and V 4 bases, and 5 bases lay outside the gene matches. The CDR3 protein is CASSPGTANEKLFF. As DNA, the CDR3 is TGTGCCAGCAGCCCTGGGACAGCAAATGAAAAACTGTTTTTT.

The chain joins TRBV6-5 to TRBJ1-2; 10 bases fit TRBD1. The CDR3 sequence is 14 residues long. CDR1 and CDR2 from the germline V gene are MNHEY and SVGAGI. The J segment lost 8 bases and the V segment lost 10 bases, leaving 13 bases of the junction unmatched. Here the CDR3 DNA reads TGTGCCATCAAGCCGGGGACAGGGGACGCCGGCTACACCTTC. Translated, it gives CAIKPGTGDAGYTF.

The chain uses TRBV6-5 and TRBJ2-7, with 7 nucleotides matching TRBD2. CDR1 is MNHEY and CDR2 is SVGAGI in the germline V gene. The CDR3 is made up of 14 amino acids. J gave up 4 bases and V 7 bases, and 10 bases lay outside the gene matches. DNA of the CDR3: TGTGCCAGCACCGCGGGAGTAGCGTCTTACGAGCAGTACTTC. Translated: CASTAGVASYEQYF.

The V call is TRBV29-1, the J call TRBJ2-1, with D possibly TRBD2 on 5 matching bases. The V end lost 6 bases, the J end lost 0 bases, and 12 bases lay between the germline ends. CDR1 is SQVTM and CDR2 is ANQGSEA in the germline V gene. CDR3 length: 14 amino acids. For the CDR3, the DNA is TGCAGCGTCTTTAGCGTGTTCTCCTACAATGAGCAGTTCTTC. Encoded protein: CSVFSVFSYNEQFF.

The chain uses TRBV27 and TRBJ2-7, with 9 bases that match TRBD2. The CDR3 is 19 residues long. Germline trimming cut 8 bases from V and 2 bases from J; bases unmatched to any gene: 22. Germline V gene data show CDR1 as MNHEY and CDR2 as SMNVEV (reference sequence). CDR3: CASRKPRILAGRSTYEQYF. CDR3 DNA: TGTGCCAGCCGGAAACCAAGAATTCTAGCGGGAAGATCGACCTACGAGCAGTACTTC.

The V gene is TRBV15, the J gene TRBJ2-3; TRBD2 agrees at 10 bases. V dropped 2 bases and J dropped 3; count of bases not matched to a gene: 20. This CDR3 spans 21 amino acids. The germline V gene has CDR1 LNHNV and CDR2 YYDKDF (reference sequence). In nucleotides, the CDR3 is TGTGCCACCAGCAGACCCTACCACAGCGGGAGGGCCATGGGGCGAACAGATACGCAGTATTTT. This encodes CATSRPYHSGRAMGRTDTQYF.

The V and J genes are TRBV7-2 and TRBJ2-3, with 13 bases that match TRBD2. Trimming took 4 bases from V and 3 from J; bases not matched to a gene: 4. Germline lookup yields CDR1 SGHTA and CDR2 FQGNSA. The CDR3 loop spans 16 amino acids. CDR3 sequence: CASSWTSGSGTDTQYF. The CDR3, as DNA: TGTGCCAGCAGCTGGACTAGCGGGAGTGGGACAGATACGCAGTATTTT.